This T cell receptor (beta chain) emerged from a study of T cell responses to AZD1222 COVID-19 vaccine. With respect to this clone: Its target is not known.

TCRdb's copy holds only in-frame clones and misses some; the assay was immunoSEQ multiplex PCR. The sample records 90,000 to 150,000 clones, under 90% being singletons. The CDR3 extends over 17 amino acids. The junction had 3 bases not matched to a gene; V was cut back by 1 base and J by 2 bases. The germline CDR1 and CDR2 sequences are SGHVS and FQNEAQ. The study, taken as a whole, reports: Increased Spike-specific TCR breadth and depth were observed after two AZD1222 doses. Only five to seven AZD1222 recipients were seropositive at baseline.

The TCR was taken from an adult in good health. V usage is TRBV7-8 and J usage is TRBJ2-1; 12 bases are shared with TRBD2. The sample in question was peripheral blood, obtained on day 0 of AZD1222 vaccination. CDR3 region: CASSLGLAGGAYNEQFF. The CDR3 DNA reads as TGTGCCAGCAGCTTAGGGCTAGCGGGAGGGGCCTACAATGAGCAGTTCTTC.